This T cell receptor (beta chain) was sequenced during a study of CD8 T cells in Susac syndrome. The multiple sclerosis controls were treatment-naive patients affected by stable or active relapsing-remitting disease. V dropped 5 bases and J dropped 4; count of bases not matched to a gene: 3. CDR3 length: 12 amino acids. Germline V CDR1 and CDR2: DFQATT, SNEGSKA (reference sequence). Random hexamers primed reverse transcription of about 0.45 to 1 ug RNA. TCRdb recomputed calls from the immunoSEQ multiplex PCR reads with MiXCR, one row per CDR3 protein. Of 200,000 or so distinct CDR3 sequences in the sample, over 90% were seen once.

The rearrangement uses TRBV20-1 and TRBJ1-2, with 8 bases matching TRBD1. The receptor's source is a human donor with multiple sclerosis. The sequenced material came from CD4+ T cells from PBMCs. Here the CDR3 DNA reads TGCAGTGCTGGGGACAGGTTCTATGGCTACACCTTC. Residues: CSAGDRFYGYTF.